A selection of T cell receptor beta chains follows, all from one sample in a study of control samples from healthy donors and cancer patients. The assay was immunoSEQ multiplex PCR, and TCRdb's table has in-frame clones only and misses some. The data hold about 130,000 clones, with 75% to 95% observed a single time. Source material: blood. The receptor source for this set is a man between 18 and 35 years old in good health. The CDR3 runs from the conserved cysteine through the conserved F or W. D genes are given only for firm matches. The listing skips clone size in some rows; elsewhere it reads once, few, many or a size class.

J gene,clone size,V gene,D gene,CDR3 DNA,CDR3 protein
TRBJ2-5,-,TRBV5-8,TRBD1,TGTGCCAGCAGACCTAGGACAGGGAGGGAGACCCAGTACTTC,CASRPRTGRETQYF
TRBJ2-5,-,TRBV7-3,-,TGTGCCAGCAGCCCGGCGGGGGGCAGGGGGCGAGAGACCCAGTACTTC,CASSPAGGRGRETQYF
TRBJ2-5,-,TRBV12-3/TRBV12-4,-,TGTGCCAGCAGGTCCCCAGAGGGGACCCAGTACTTC,CASRSPEGTQYF
TRBJ1-1,-,TRBV5-1,-,TGCGCCAGCAGCTATCTCCCACCGAACACTGAAGCTTTCTTT,CASSYLPPNTEAFF
TRBJ1-2,-,TRBV10-1,-,TGCGCCAGCATTCCGAAGAACTATGGCTACACCTTC,CASIPKNYGYTF
TRBJ1-1,-,TRBV18,TRBD1,TGTGCCAGCTCACCGCGACAGGGATTGTACACTGAAGCTTTCTTT,CASSPRQGLYTEAFF
TRBJ1-6,-,TRBV2,-,TGTGCCAGAAGGACAGCCTATAATTCACCCCTCCACTTT,CARRTAYNSPLHF
TRBJ1-5,-,TRBV7-2,-,TGTGCCAGCAGCTTAGAGGTGGGGCTCCAGCATTTT,CASSLEVGLQHF
TRBJ1-1,few,TRBV30,-,TGTGCCTGGATTTATTGGGGAGGCACTGAAGCTTTCTTT,CAWIYWGGTEAFF
TRBJ2-1,-,TRBV18,-,TGTGCCAGCTCACCATCAGGGGACTCCGAAAACAATGAGCAGTTCTTC,CASSPSGDSENNEQFF
TRBJ2-4,-,TRBV29-1,-,TGCAGCGACCCCCCCCCGGCAATAGCCAAAAACATTCAGTACTTC,CSDPPPAIAKNIQYF
TRBJ1-1,-,TRBV5-1,TRBD1,TGCGCCAGCAGCCCCGGACAGGGGCAAGGTGGTGAAGCTTTCTTT,CASSPGQGQGGEAFF
TRBJ1-1,-,TRBV5-4,-,TGTGCCAGCAGCTTTAATATAGGGGTGAACACTGAAGCTTTCTTT,CASSFNIGVNTEAFF
TRBJ1-5,-,TRBV6-5,-,TGTGCCAGCCAATTAGGCTCGGATCAGCCCCAGCATTTT,CASQLGSDQPQHF
TRBJ1-4,-,TRBV11-2,-,TGTGCCAGCAGCTTAAACCCTCTAGGAGGCGAAAAACTGTTTTTT,CASSLNPLGGEKLFF
TRBJ1-1,-,TRBV28,-,TGTGCCAGCAGCCTCCCCCAGGGCTTTAACACTGAAGCTTTCTTT,CASSLPQGFNTEAFF
TRBJ2-2,-,TRBV5-1,-,TGCGCCAGCAGCTTGAGTGGGACAACGAACACCGGGGAGCTGTTTTTT,CASSLSGTTNTGELFF
TRBJ2-4,-,TRBV21-1,-,TGTGCCAGCAGGGTCGGGAGGGGTCAAAAGGGCAAAAACATTCAGTACTTC,CASRVGRGQKGKNIQYF
TRBJ1-3,-,TRBV11-2,-,TGTGCCAGCAGCCCCCTAACAGGCCGCTCTGGAAACACCATATATTTT,CASSPLTGRSGNTIYF